This T cell receptor beta chain is drawn from a study of T cells in Graves' hyperthyroidism and ophthalmopathy. The CDR3 regions of TCR beta were amplified from RNA transcripts. An initial round of RT-PCR targeting the TCR CDR3 relied on the HTBI primer set. TCRdb used MiXCR to reprocess the multiplex PCR reads, holding one entry per CDR3 protein. The profile covers around 690,000 distinct CDR3 sequences, with around 16% appearing a single time and roughly a sixth taken by the ten largest. Patients showing uncontrolled infection, other autoimmune disease, pregnancy or lactation were ineligible. V was clipped by 6 bases and J by 7 bases; unmatched bases: 2. There are 13 residues in the CDR3. Germline values: CDR1 LNHDA, CDR2 SQIVND (reference sequence).

The sample was blood. The chain couples TRBV19 to TRBJ2-1; 11 nucleotides align to TRBD2. The clonotype originates from a man aged 50-59 years with Graves' hyperthyroidism. The CDR3 sequence: CASSRLAGNEQFF. The CDR3 DNA reads as TGTGCCAGTAGCAGACTAGCGGGGAATGAGCAGTTCTTC. Based on the CDR3 plus reference TRBV19 and TRBJ2-1, the full variable domain is DGGITQSPKYLFRKEGQNVTLSCEQNLNHDAMYWYRQDPGQGLRLIYYSQIVNDFQKGDIAEGYSVSREKKESFPLTVTSAQKNPTAFYLCASSRLAGNEQFFGPGTRLTVL.